This T cell receptor beta chain appears in the sequencing data of a study of OX40 agonist ivuxolimab in advanced cancers. Study-wide context: Ivuxolimab, an agonistic anti-OX40 (CD134) antibody, was given to patients. The study, taken as a whole, reports: Fewer expanded clones were found on average in CD4+ than in CD8+ T cells. At doses 0.1 to 3.0 mg/kg, CD4+ and CD8+ clones expanded.

V lost 0 bases to trimming and J lost 7 bases; unmatched junction nucleotides: 7. The CDR3 loop spans 15 amino acids. The V gene's germline CDR1 is SGHRS and CDR2 YFSETQ. Comments on this clone: Its matching antigen is unknown.

Method: immunoSEQ multiplex PCR; TCRdb's copy keeps in-frame clones and lacks some. The sample gives some 55,000 clones, roughly 79% of which show up once; under 3% is in the top ten. This receptor was obtained from an adult with an advanced solid tumor such as melanoma, head and neck, liver or kidney cancer. The V and J genes are TRBV5-1 and TRBJ1-5; 7 positions agree with TRBD1. The sequences come from CD4+ or CD8+ T cells sorted from blood, collected in a trial of the OX40 agonist ivuxolimab. The CDR3 region is CASSLEGAQGQPQHF. The CDR3 DNA reads as TGCGCCAGCAGCTTGGAGGGGGCGCAGGGACAGCCCCAGCATTTT.